These T cell receptor beta chains were read from a single sample in a study of shared clonotypes between healthy human individuals. The protocol was immunoSEQ multiplex PCR, while the TCRdb copy is restricted to in-frame clones and leaves out a portion. The table lists some 95,000 clones, around 67% of them singletons, with over 35% in the top ten. The sample taken for sequencing was memory CD8+ T cells sorted from blood. The source is a man between 25 and 39 years old in good health. CDR3s include the opening cysteine and the closing phenylalanine or tryptophan. Each record gives: D gene, J gene, clone size, V gene, CDR3 protein, CDR3 DNA. D genes are given only for firm matches. The size field is filled for only some rows; it gives once, few, many or a size class.

NA	TRBJ2-2	NA	TRBV7-8	CASSFLAGWSGGAGELFF	TGTGCCAGCAGCTTCCTTGCAGGATGGAGCGGAGGAGCCGGGGAGCTGTTTTTT
TRBD1	TRBJ2-7	NA	TRBV7-6	CASSRGQGPEQYF	TGTGCCAGCAGCCGGGGACAGGGTCCCGAGCAGTACTTC
TRBD1	TRBJ2-7	once	TRBV14	CASSQDTGGHRKQYF	TGTGCCAGCAGCCAAGATACAGGGGGCCACCGTAAGCAGTACTTC
TRBD2	TRBJ2-7	many	TRBV29-1	CSVEVLGREIYEQYF	TGCAGCGTTGAGGTCTTAGGGCGGGAGATCTACGAGCAGTACTTC
NA	TRBJ1-2	few	TRBV6-5	CASSGLTGGYTF	TGTGCCAGCAGTGGACTAACTGGTGGCTACACCTTC
TRBD1	TRBJ2-2	once	TRBV27	CASTSGMGQQNTGELFF	TGTGCCAGCACTTCCGGAATGGGACAGCAAAACACCGGGGAGCTGTTTTTT
NA	TRBJ2-5	NA	TRBV5-1	CASSPGVETQYF	TGCGCCAGCAGCCCGGGGGTAGAGACCCAGTACTTC
NA	TRBJ2-1	once	TRBV7-9	CASSRSETGSNEQFF	TGTGCCAGCAGCCGCTCCGAGACAGGATCGAATGAGCAGTTCTTC
TRBD2	TRBJ2-7	NA	TRBV4-1	CASSQGLAYEQYF	TGCGCCAGCAGCCAGGGACTAGCCTACGAGCAGTACTTC
NA	TRBJ2-3	NA	TRBV10-1	CASSESDPGGRDTQYF	TGCGCCAGCAGTGAGTCGGACCCTGGCGGGCGAGATACGCAGTATTTT
NA	TRBJ2-2	NA	TRBV6-5	CASRMGLAVTGELFF	TGTGCCAGCAGGATGGGGTTGGCGGTTACCGGGGAGCTGTTTTTT
NA	TRBJ1-4	once	TRBV27	CASSLYALNEKLFF	TGTGCCAGCAGTTTGTATGCCTTAAATGAAAAACTGTTTTTT